A selection of T cell receptor beta chains follows, all from one sample in a study of early stage breast cancer tumors. Only in-frame clones appear in the TCRdb table, and some are missing; sequencing was by immunoSEQ multiplex PCR. The sample has approximately 3,000 clones, 64% seen once. Sequencing input: breast tumor tissue. All receptors derive from a person in their 40s with breast cancer. Both conserved end residues are part of each CDR3. The D gene is left open where the match is weak. A clone size is listed for some rows: how often the clone was seen (once, few, many), or a class if it is expanded.

TRBJ2-2	TRBV11-2	few	TRBD2	TGTGCCAGCAGCTCACCCGCGGGAGGGATCGGGGAGCTGTTTTTT	CASSSPAGGIGELFF
TRBJ2-2	TRBV28	-	TRBD2	TGTGCCAGCTGCGTAGCGGGAGCGAACACCGGGGAGCTGTTTTTT	CASCVAGANTGELFF
TRBJ2-1	TRBV30	few	TRBD2	TGTGCCAGACTAGCGGGAGGGGACAATGAGCAGTTCTTC	CARLAGGDNEQFF
TRBJ2-5	TRBV7-3	-	-	TGTGCCAGCAGCCCCATGAGGTCAGAGACCCAGTACTTC	CASSPMRSETQYF
TRBJ1-1	TRBV10-3	-	-	TGTGCCATGAGGGGACGGGGGAACACTGAAGCTTTCTTT	CAMRGRGNTEAFF
TRBJ1-1	TRBV4-1	-	-	TGCGCCAGCAGCCAATTACTGGCGCGCCGGGGAGAGAACACTGAAGCTTTCTTT	CASSQLLARRGENTEAFF
TRBJ2-7	TRBV2	-	TRBD1	TGTGCCAGCAGTTCACAGGGGCCATCCTACGAGCAGTACTTC	CASSSQGPSYEQYF
TRBJ2-1	TRBV6-1	-	-	TGTGCCAGCAGTGGAGTAAATGGACGGACGGGAAATGAGCAGTTCTTC	CASSGVNGRTGNEQFF
TRBJ2-3	TRBV27	few	TRBD2	TGTGCCAGTACGGGACTAGCGTCAACCACAGATACGCAGTATTTT	CASTGLASTTDTQYF
TRBJ1-1	TRBV5-6	once	-	TGTGCCAGCAGCTACGCCACTGAAGCTTTCTTT	CASSYATEAFF
TRBJ1-2	TRBV28	few	-	TGTGCCAGCAGCCCGGGACGGATCCTCTATGGCTACACCTTC	CASSPGRILYGYTF
TRBJ1-2	TRBV14	few	-	TGTGCCAGCAGCCAACGGGGGGTCTGGGGCTACACCTTC	CASSQRGVWGYTF
TRBJ2-1	TRBV30	-	-	TGTGCCTGGAGTGTAGGGGGGTCCTTCGGCAATGAGCAGTTCTTC	CAWSVGGSFGNEQFF
TRBJ2-5	TRBV19	few	-	TGTGCCAGTAGTATCGGTTCGGCATATTATGAAGAGACCCAGTACTTC	CASSIGSAYYEETQYF
TRBJ2-2	TRBV7-9	-	TRBD1	TGTGCCAGCAGCTTTGGAACAGGGGGCGGCACCGGGGAGCTGTTTTTT	CASSFGTGGGTGELFF
TRBJ1-5	TRBV6-6	-	-	TGTGCCAGCAGTTACGGGCTTGCGGGAGGCTATCAGCCCCAGCATTTT	CASSYGLAGGYQPQHF
TRBJ2-5	TRBV23-1	-	TRBD2	TGCGCCAGCAGTCAATCCACTAGCGGGGCGGCCCAAGAGACCCAGTACTTC	CASSQSTSGAAQETQYF
TRBJ2-3	TRBV4-1	-	-	TGCGCCAGCAGCCATCCCCTCACAGATACGCAGTATTTT	CASSHPLTDTQYF
TRBJ1-4	TRBV6-6	-	TRBD1	TGTGCCAGCAGGGGACAGTCCGATGAAAAACTGTTTTTT	CASRGQSDEKLFF
TRBJ2-5	TRBV12-5	-	-	TGTGCTAGTGGTTTGTGGGGGGCAGGGGGTCTAGAGACCCAGTACTTC	CASGLWGAGGLETQYF
TRBJ2-7	TRBV2	-	TRBD2	TGTGCCAGCAGTCTGACTAGCGGGGTCTCCTACGAGCAGTACTTC	CASSLTSGVSYEQYF
TRBJ1-1	TRBV27	-	-	TGTGCCAGCAGTCTCACCGTAGGGGTGGGTGAAGCTTTCTTT	CASSLTVGVGEAFF